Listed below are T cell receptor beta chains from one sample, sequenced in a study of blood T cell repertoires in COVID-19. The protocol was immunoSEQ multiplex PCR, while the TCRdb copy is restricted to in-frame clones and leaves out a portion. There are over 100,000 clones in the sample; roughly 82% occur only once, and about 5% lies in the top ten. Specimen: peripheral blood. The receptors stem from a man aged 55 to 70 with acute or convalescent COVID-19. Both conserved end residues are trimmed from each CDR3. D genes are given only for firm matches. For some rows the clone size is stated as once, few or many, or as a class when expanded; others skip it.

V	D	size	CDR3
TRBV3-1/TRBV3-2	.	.	ASSYQYQETQY
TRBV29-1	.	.	SVRERDEKLF
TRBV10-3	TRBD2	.	ASGTSQETQY
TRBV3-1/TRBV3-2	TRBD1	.	ASSPPGGLDTQY
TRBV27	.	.	ASSQPGHPTQY
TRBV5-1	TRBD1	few	ASSPGQGLETQY
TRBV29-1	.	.	SGTGSKNIQY
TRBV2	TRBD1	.	ASSPGTGPEKLF
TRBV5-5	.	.	ASSFSWGQNTEAF
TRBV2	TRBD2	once	ASSGTSGTGELF
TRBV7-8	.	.	ASSLKTVYEQY
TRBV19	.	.	ASSRGGTNYEQY
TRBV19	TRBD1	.	ASSTTTGTGGAETQY
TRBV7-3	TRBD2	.	ASSSSGSYNEQF
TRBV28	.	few	ASSYGTDNEQF
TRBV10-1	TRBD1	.	ASSEGTGRLYEQY
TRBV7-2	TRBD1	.	ASSSSGTVNEKLF
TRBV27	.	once	ASSRGQPSLSGANVLT
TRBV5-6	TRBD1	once	ASSRYRGDHQPQH
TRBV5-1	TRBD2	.	ASSLASGGAWETQY
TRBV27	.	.	ASKAEWNSPLH
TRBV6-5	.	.	ASSYSKDRRRTEAF
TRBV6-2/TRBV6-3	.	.	ASNPPGAGNTDTQY
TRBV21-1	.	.	ASSRGQGVNTEAF
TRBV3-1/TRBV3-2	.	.	ASSQADRAGNTIY
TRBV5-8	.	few	ASSFLSTEAF
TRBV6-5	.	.	ASNRSGNTIY
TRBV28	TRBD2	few	ASSPPGLAGADTQY
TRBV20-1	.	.	SARLAEAF
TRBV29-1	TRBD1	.	STRTGNTEAF
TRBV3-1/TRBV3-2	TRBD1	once	ASSQAATQGPPLH
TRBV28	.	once	ASSLWGDTMNTEAF
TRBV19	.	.	ASSLNRGETQY
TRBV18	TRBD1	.	ASSIDRQGPNHYNEQF
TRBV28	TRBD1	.	ASSLVTGRTQY
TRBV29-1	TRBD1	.	SVEQGQGSYEQY
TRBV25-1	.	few	ASTDSIIYEQY
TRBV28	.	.	ASSLGGGAAEKLF
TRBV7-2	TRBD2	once	ASSPTSGQETQY
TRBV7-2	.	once	ASSTGGRSYGYT